Listed below are T cell receptor beta chains from one sample, sequenced in a study of read filtering for tumor transcriptome and immune sequencing. TCRdb itself ran the reads through MiXCR, one entry per CDR3 protein. The sample lists about 58,000 distinct CDR3 sequences; 9% to 15% were seen once. Material for sequencing was a population of CD138-negative cells sorted from bone marrow. The receptors derive from a donor over 35 with multiple myeloma. CDR3s include the opening cysteine and the closing phenylalanine or tryptophan. A D gene is named only where the DNA matches it firmly. Clone size is shown for a subset of rows, as once, few, many or a class of expanded clone.

TRBV7-9,few,TRBJ1-1,TRBD1,TGTGCCAGCAGCTTAGCAGTAGTACGGGAGACAGGGTACACTGAAGCTCTCTTT,CASSLAVVRETGYTEALF
TRBV28,many,TRBJ2-5,TRBD2,TGTGCCAGCAGTCCCAGGACTAGCGGGATAGAGACCCAGTACTTC,CASSPRTSGIETQYF
TRBV18,many,TRBJ1-5,.,TGTGCCAGCTCTCGAGGGGCCTTCGGGTCGCCCCAGCATTTT,CASSRGAFGSPQHF
TRBV29-1,many,TRBJ2-3,.,TGCAGCGTTGCCGCACTAGCTTTCGCAGATACGCAGTATTTT,CSVAALAFADTQYF
TRBV20-1,many,TRBJ2-7,TRBD1,TGCAGTGCCGTCCGGGGGACAGGGGGCTGGTACGAGCAGTACTTC,CSAVRGTGGWYEQYF
TRBV6-2/TRBV6-3,.,TRBJ2-4,TRBD1,TGTGCCAGCAGTTGTTCCGGACAGGGGGCCCAAAACATTCAGTACTTC,CASSCSGQGAQNIQYF
TRBV19,.,TRBJ2-1,TRBD2,TGTGCCAGTAGTATCCGGCCCAGCGGGGGAGTCGATGAGCAGTTCTTC,CASSIRPSGGVDEQFF
TRBV28,.,TRBJ1-5,.,TGTGCCAGCAGTTTACCTGGTCTCTTCTCAGAGGATAGCAATCTGCCCCAGCATTTT,CASSLPGLFSEDSNLPQHF
TRBV13,many,TRBJ2-5,.,TGTGCCAGCAGCAGAAGAGGGGGACAAGAGACCCAGTACTTC,CASSRRGGQETQYF
TRBV12-3/TRBV12-4,many,TRBJ2-1,.,TGTGCCAGCAGTTTCGGCCTCCTATTGAACAATGAGCAGTTCTTC,CASSFGLLLNNEQFF
TRBV5-5,.,TRBJ2-7,TRBD2,TGTGCCAGCAGCTTGTACGGGGGGAGCTACGAGCAGTACTTC,CASSLYGGSYEQYF
TRBV12-3/TRBV12-4,.,TRBJ2-4,.,TGTGCCAGCAGCAAAGATATACTAGCCAAAAACATTCAGTACTTC,CASSKDILAKNIQYF
TRBV20-1,few,TRBJ1-5,.,TGCAGTGCTGCCCGGGGGGGAGGTCAGCCCCAGCATTTT,CSAARGGGQPQHF